The 28 T cell receptor beta chains presented below share a single source sample, sequenced in a study of PD-L1 blockade in urothelial cancer. Assay: immunoSEQ multiplex PCR; the TCRdb copy retains only in-frame clones and omits some. The table lists more than 90,000 clones, about 91% of them singletons, with around 4% in the top ten. The time point was: peripheral blood 6 weeks after treatment start. The sample in question was PBMCs, obtained around atezolizumab (anti-PD-L1) treatment. The source is a man in his sixties with urothelial cancer.

The chain couples TRBV27 to TRBJ2-4, with D possibly matching TRBD2 (6 bases). Trimming took off 5 bases at V and 1 base at J, with 15 bases between the two ends. Germline V gene sequence: CDR1 MNHEY, CDR2 SMNVEV (reference sequence). This CDR3 contains 16 residues. DNA for the CDR3: TGTGCCAGCAGTCGGGACTTTCCCCCGGCCAAAAACATTCAGTACTTC. This translates into CASSRDFPPAKNIQYF.

V gene TRBV18 combines with J gene TRBJ1-1, with 8 bases identical to TRBD1. The CDR3 is made up of 14 amino acids. The germline V gene has CDR1 KGHSH and CDR2 LQKENI. The J segment lost 2 bases and the V segment lost 5 bases, leaving 4 bases of the junction unmatched. CDR3 amino acids: CASSEGQANTEAFF. DNA of the CDR3: TGTGCCAGCTCAGAGGGACAGGCTAACACTGAAGCTTTCTTT.

This chain uses TRBV4-1 with TRBJ2-2; no definite D call. Trimming left V 4 bases short and J 7 bases short, with 4 bases between. This CDR3 has 11 amino acids. Germline CDR1 is MGHRA and CDR2 is YSYEKL. The CDR3 region is CASSLHGELFF. The CDR3 bases are TGCGCCAGCAGCCTCCACGGGGAGCTGTTTTTT.

The table lists this clone with a count of one. V and J are TRBV5-1 and TRBJ1-2; 9 bases match TRBD1. The germline V gene has CDR1 SGHRS and CDR2 YFSETQ. The CDR3 totals 16 residues. Trimming removed 2 bases from V and 3 bases from J; junction bases left unmatched: 8. CDR3 coding DNA: TGCGCCAGCAGCTTAGGCGGGGACAGGGTTGACTATGGCTACACCTTC. Its protein is CASSLGGDRVDYGYTF.

This clone was counted between two and nine times. The chain recombines TRBV15 with TRBJ1-3; unclear D gene. The CDR3 covers 16 residues. CDR1 and CDR2 from the germline V gene are LNHNV and YYDKDF (reference sequence). Deletions cut 0 bases from V and 4 bases from J, with 13 bases between. The CDR3 reads CATSRDPRPDGNTIYF. For the CDR3, the DNA is TGTGCCACCAGCAGAGATCCGCGGCCAGACGGAAACACCATATATTTT.

About this clone itself: Sequence at one end of the junction differs from germline and may be a read error. The rearrangement links TRBV4-3 to TRBJ2-4, with TRBD2 identical over 11 bases. Germline values: CDR1 LGHNA, CDR2 YSLEER. The CDR3 is made up of 13 amino acids. The CDR3 nucleotides read TGCGCCAGCAGCCAAATAGCGGGGGGGTTCCCGAACTTC. Translating it yields CASSQIAGGFPNF.

The J gene is TRBJ2-4, the V gene TRBV5-1, with 8 positions matching TRBD2. V dropped 0 bases and J dropped 0; count of bases not matched to a gene: 8. There are 18 residues in the CDR3. Germline V gene sequence: CDR1 SGHRS, CDR2 YFSETQ. The CDR3 DNA sequence: TGCGCCAGCAGCTTGGGTTCCGGGGGGGCCGGAGCCAAAAACATTCAGTACTTC. Its translation: CASSLGSGGAGAKNIQYF.

The J gene is TRBJ2-1, the V gene TRBV19; a weak D match, TRBD2 (7 bases). CDR3 length: 13 amino acids. Germline V gives CDR1 LNHDA, CDR2 SQIVND (reference sequence). Trimming pared 4 bases from V and 10 bases from J, leaving 14 bases between. In nucleotides, the CDR3 is TGTGCCAGTAGTAATCGGGGGGCAGGGGAGCAGTTCTTC. This translates into CASSNRGAGEQFF. Looking up the rest from reference TRBV19 and TRBJ2-1 gives the full variable domain: DGGITQSPKYLFRKEGQNVTLSCEQNLNHDAMYWYRQDPGQGLRLIYYSQIVNDFQKGDIAEGYSVSREKKESFPLTVTSAQKNPTAFYLCASSNRGAGEQFFGPGTRLTVL.

The V gene is TRBV7-9, the J gene TRBJ2-3; the match to TRBD1 covers 9 bases. After removal of 0 bases from V and 4 bases from J, the junction contained 8 bases not matched to a gene. Germline values: CDR1 SEHNR, CDR2 FQNEAQ (reference sequence). This CDR3 has 17 residues. Written as DNA, the CDR3 is TGTGCCAGCAGCTTAGCGGACAGGGGTCCGTTAGCAGATACGCAGTATTTT. It translates to CASSLADRGPLADTQYF. Full variable domain (rest looked up from reference TRBV7-9 and TRBJ2-3): DTGVSQNPRHKITKRGQNVTFRCDPISEHNRLYWYRQTLGQGPEFLTYFQNEAQLEKSRLLSDRFSAERPKGSFSTLEIQRTEQGDSAMYLCASSLADRGPLADTQYFGPGTRLTVL.

This clone has more than one count but fewer than ten. The J gene is TRBJ1-5, the V gene TRBV7-2, with D unclear. V was pared by 5 bases and J by 3 bases, with 8 bases between. This CDR3 is built from 13 residues. From germline, CDR1 is SGHTA and CDR2 FQGNSA. Here the CDR3 DNA reads TGTGCCAGCAGCATATCCTTCAATCAGCCCCAGCATTTT. Amino acids: CASSISFNQPQHF. Full variable domain (rest looked up from reference TRBV7-2 and TRBJ1-5): GAGVSQSPSNKVTEKGKDVELRCDPISGHTALYWYRQSLGQGLEFLIYFQGNSAPDKSGLPSDRFSAERTGGSVSTLTIQRTQQEDSAVYLCASSISFNQPQHFGDGTRLSIL.

This chain joins TRBV11-2 and TRBJ1-1; D not resolved. Germline V gene lookup returns CDR1 SGHAT and CDR2 FQNNGV. CDR3 length: 12 residues. Between the trimmed V and J ends, which lost 3 bases and 6 bases, there was a span of 8 bases. The DNA for the CDR3 is TGTGCCAGCAGCTTTCTAGGATCTGAAGCTTTCTTT. Amino acids: CASSFLGSEAFF.

The rearrangement joins TRBV7-2 to TRBJ2-1; 8 nucleotides line up with TRBD2. Germline-derived CDR1 and CDR2 are SGHTA and FQGNSA. V shed 5 bases and J 3 bases; nucleotides not matched to a gene: 9. CDR3 length equals 16 residues. The CDR3 protein is CASSPQGAGVYNEQFF. In DNA, the CDR3 is TGTGCCAGCAGCCCCCAGGGAGCGGGAGTCTACAATGAGCAGTTCTTC.

V is TRBV4-2 and J is TRBJ2-6; a possible D gene is TRBD1 (6 bases). Trimming took off 1 base at V and 4 bases at J, with 17 bases between the two ends. Germline V gene data show CDR1 as LGHNA and CDR2 as YNFKEQ. The CDR3 is 18 amino acids. The CDR3 DNA is TGTGCCAGCAGCCAAGCGAAGCAGGGGTTTGGCGGGGCCAACGTCCTGACTTTC. It codes for CASSQAKQGFGGANVLTF.

V usage is TRBV11-3 and J usage is TRBJ2-1; 9 bases agree with TRBD2. This CDR3 region has 13 residues. V gave up 4 bases and J gave up 10 bases; unmatched junction bases: 5. CDR1 SGHNT and CDR2 YENEEA come from the germline V gene. CDR3 in amino acids: CASSSGLAGEQFF. The DNA for the CDR3 is TGTGCCAGCAGCTCGGGACTAGCAGGGGAGCAGTTCTTC.

This sequence joins TRBV6-5 and TRBJ2-3; the D gene is possibly TRBD2 (6 bases). Trimming stripped 2 bases from V and 2 bases from J, with 14 bases between. Germline CDR1 reads MNHEY; CDR2 reads SVGAGI. The CDR3 consists of 16 residues. The CDR3 spells CASSYGFGTYTDTQYF. The CDR3 DNA reads as TGTGCCAGCAGTTACGGTTTCGGGACTTACACAGATACGCAGTATTTT.

The chain couples TRBV30 to TRBJ1-2; D might be TRBD1 (5 bases). The V gene lost 0 bases and the J gene lost 6 bases, with 14 bases spanning the gap. The CDR3 runs to 14 residues. Germline-derived CDR1 and CDR2 are GTSNPN and SVGIG (reference sequence). CDR3: CAWSVSRGLDGYTF. DNA for the CDR3: TGTGCCTGGAGTGTATCTCGGGGGTTGGATGGCTACACCTTC.

The gene calls are TRBV6-1 and TRBJ1-3; D is ambiguous. Deletions cut 4 bases from V and 2 bases from J, with 6 bases between. CDR3 size: 13 residues. The germline gives CDR1 MNHNS, CDR2 SASEGT. The CDR3 loop is CASSGTAGNTIYF. As DNA, the CDR3 is TGTGCCAGCAGTGGCACGGCTGGAAACACCATATATTTT.

The chain has TRBV7-3 and TRBJ2-1; 8 bases match TRBD2. The CDR3 has 18 residues. CDR1 and CDR2 (germline): SGHTA, FQGTGA. The V segment lost 1 base and the J segment 8 bases; nucleotides outside the gene matches: 16. CDR3 sequence reads: CASSLKYQRSPGGDEQFF. The CDR3 nucleotides are TGTGCCAGCAGCTTAAAGTACCAGAGATCCCCGGGGGGGGATGAGCAGTTCTTC. Full variable domain (outside the CDR3, taken from reference TRBV7-3 and TRBJ2-1): GAGVSQTPSNKVTEKGKYVELRCDPISGHTALYWYRQSLGQGPEFLIYFQGTGAADDSGLPNDRFFAVRPEGSVSTLKIQRTERGDSAVYLCASSLKYQRSPGGDEQFFGPGTRLTVL.

V and J are TRBV20-1 and TRBJ2-5; no clear D. V was cut by 3 bases and J by 5 bases, with 7 bases left in between. CDR3 length equals 11 residues. Germline loops: CDR1 DFQATT, CDR2 SNEGSKA (reference sequence). CDR3 nucleotide sequence: TGCAGTGCTAGTCTCTCCGAGACCCAGTACTTC. Protein: CSASLSETQYF.

This rearrangement joins TRBV7-2 to TRBJ1-2, with D maybe TRBD1 (6 bases). CDR1 is SGHTA and CDR2 is FQGNSA in the germline V gene. This CDR3 contains 13 residues. Trimming left V 5 bases short and J 4 bases short, with 11 bases between. CDR3 sequence: CASSRGQRYGYTF. In DNA, the CDR3 is TGTGCCAGCAGCAGAGGACAGCGCTATGGCTACACCTTC.

J is TRBJ1-1 and V is TRBV19; maybe TRBD1 (6 bases). The CDR3 extends over 13 amino acids. The ends were cut back, 5 bases at V and 3 bases at J, with 10 bases in the middle. Germline CDR1 reads LNHDA; CDR2 reads SQIVND (reference sequence). CDR3 in amino acids: CASSARQDTEAFF. CDR3 coding DNA: TGTGCCAGTAGTGCCCGACAGGACACTGAAGCTTTCTTT. Filled out from reference TRBV19 and TRBJ1-1, the complete variable domain reads DGGITQSPKYLFRKEGQNVTLSCEQNLNHDAMYWYRQDPGQGLRLIYYSQIVNDFQKGDIAEGYSVSREKKESFPLTVTSAQKNPTAFYLCASSARQDTEAFFGQGTRLTVV.

The chain uses TRBV5-1 and TRBJ2-5; 11 nucleotides agree with TRBD2. V trimming: 3 bases; J trimming: 4 bases; junction bases outside the gene matches: 20. The V gene's germline CDR1 is SGHRS and CDR2 YFSETQ. This CDR3 is 20 amino acids long. The CDR3 DNA sequence: TGCGCCAGCAGCTACCGCCCAGCTAGCGGGGGGCCACCGGATGGAGAGACCCAGTACTTC. As protein: CASSYRPASGGPPDGETQYF. Drawing the rest from reference TRBV5-1 and TRBJ2-5, the complete variable domain is KAGVTQTPRYLIKTRGQQVTLSCSPISGHRSVSWYQQTPGQGLQFLFEYFSETQRNKGNFPGRFSGRQFSNSRSEMNVSTLELGDSALYLCASSYRPASGGPPDGETQYFGPGTRLLVL.

V usage is TRBV6-6 and J usage is TRBJ1-5; D is unclear. The CDR3 covers 14 residues. CDR1 and CDR2 from the germline V gene are MNHNY and SVGAGI (reference sequence). V lost 6 bases, J lost 0 bases, and 9 bases lay in between. The CDR3 sequence is CASRVQVSNQPQHF. Here the CDR3 DNA reads TGTGCCAGCAGGGTTCAGGTTAGCAATCAGCCCCAGCATTTT.

There are a few counts of this clone. The chain carries TRBV5-4 and TRBJ2-1; TRBD2 is a possible D gene (5 bases). The germline V gene encodes CDR1 SGHNT and CDR2 YYREEE (reference sequence). The CDR3 is 13 amino acids. The V end lost 10 bases, the J end lost 0 bases, and 11 bases lay between the germline ends. The CDR3 bases are TGTGCCTCCGGGGTTAGCTCCTACAATGAGCAGTTCTTC. Its protein product is CASGVSSYNEQFF.

The chain is built from TRBV7-2 and TRBJ2-2; 9 bases fit TRBD2. Trimming at V came to 3 bases and at J to 8 bases, leaving 7 bases not matched to a gene. Germline lookup yields CDR1 SGHTA and CDR2 FQGNSA. This CDR3 has 15 residues. CDR3: CASSLIAGVRGELFF. The CDR3 DNA reads as TGTGCCAGCAGCTTGATAGCGGGGGTTCGGGGGGAGCTGTTTTTT.

V and J are TRBV7-3 and TRBJ1-2; no clear D gene. The CDR3 has 12 amino acids. In germline, CDR1 is SGHTA, CDR2 FQGTGA. The germline V and J ends were trimmed by 1 base and 7 bases, with 7 bases remaining between them. CDR3 loop: CASSLIGVGYTF. The CDR3 nucleotides are TGTGCCAGCAGCTTAATCGGGGTTGGCTACACCTTC. The whole variable domain, remainder taken from reference TRBV7-3 and TRBJ1-2, is GAGVSQTPSNKVTEKGKYVELRCDPISGHTALYWYRQSLGQGPEFLIYFQGTGAADDSGLPNDRFFAVRPEGSVSTLKIQRTERGDSAVYLCASSLIGVGYTFGSGTRLTVV.

The genes are TRBV30 and TRBJ1-2, with TRBD1 as a possible D gene (5 bases). The CDR3 is made up of 13 amino acids. The germline CDR1 and CDR2 sequences are GTSNPN and SVGIG (reference sequence). Trimming removed 6 bases at V and 4 bases at J, with 15 bases between. The CDR3 protein is CACTREDGYGYTF. CDR3 in DNA: TGTGCCTGTACCAGGGAGGACGGCTATGGCTACACCTTC. Based on the CDR3 plus reference TRBV30 and TRBJ1-2, the full variable domain is SQTIHQWPATLVQPVGSPLSLECTVEGTSNPNLYWYRQAAGRGLQLLFYSVGIGQISSEVPQNLSASRPQDRQFILSSKKLLLSDSGFYLCACTREDGYGYTFGSGTRLTVV.

V gene TRBV28 combines with J gene TRBJ1-5, with D maybe TRBD1 (5 bases). The CDR3 runs 15 residues. The germline gives CDR1 MDHEN, CDR2 SYDVKM. The V and J ends lost 5 bases and 1 base respectively, with 12 bases between them. The chain's CDR3 is CASSPQGGSNQPQHF. The CDR3 DNA reads TGTGCCAGCAGTCCCCAGGGAGGAAGCAATCAGCCCCAGCATTTT.